This is a list of T cell receptor beta chains from one sample in a study of shared clonotypes between healthy human individuals. Some clones are missing from TCRdb's copy, which holds only in-frame ones; the method was immunoSEQ multiplex PCR. The sample includes hundreds of thousands of clones, 98% seen only once; the top ten take 0.25% to 0.35%. The sample was naive CD8+ T cells sorted from blood. All receptors come from a young man in good health. Each CDR3 is given with its conserved first and last residue. D genes are given only for firm matches. Not every row has a clone size; where given, it reads once, few, many or a size class.

V: TRBV7-8
D: TRBD1
size: .
J: TRBJ2-7
DNA: TGTGCCAGCAGCTTACCGACCTCCGGGACAGGTGGCTACGAGCAGTACTTC
CDR3: CASSLPTSGTGGYEQYF

V: TRBV5-1
D: TRBD2
size: .
J: TRBJ2-1
DNA: TGCGCCAGCAGTTCTAGAGCGGGAGGAAGAGATGAGCAGTTCTTC
CDR3: CASSSRAGGRDEQFF

V: TRBV18
D: TRBD1
size: .
J: TRBJ2-7
DNA: TGTGCCAGCAGGCCGTCGGACAGGGGGTTGCTCTTGGACGAGCAGTACTTC
CDR3: CASRPSDRGLLLDEQYF

V: TRBV30
D: .
size: .
J: TRBJ2-3
DNA: TGTGCCTGGAGTGTCCATTCAGATACGCAGTATTTT
CDR3: CAWSVHSDTQYF

V: TRBV11-2
D: TRBD2
size: .
J: TRBJ2-1
DNA: TGTGCCAGCAGCTTAGGGGGAAGGGGACTAGCGGGCCGCAATGAGCAGTTCTTC
CDR3: CASSLGGRGLAGRNEQFF

V: TRBV19
D: .
size: .
J: TRBJ2-2
DNA: TGTGCCACCCCTTTAAACACCGGGGAGCTGTTTTTT
CDR3: CATPLNTGELFF

V: TRBV18
D: .
size: .
J: TRBJ2-7
DNA: TGTGCCAGCTCGTCGGGTCCGAGCTTCTACGAGCAGTACTTC
CDR3: CASSSGPSFYEQYF

V: TRBV28
D: .
size: .
J: TRBJ2-5
DNA: TGTGCCAGCAGTCCAGGTTGGGCCGAGAATCAAGAGACCCAGTACTTC
CDR3: CASSPGWAENQETQYF

V: TRBV28
D: .
size: .
J: TRBJ2-3
DNA: TGTGCCAGCAGTGCCAACAAGAGGACGCAGTATTTT
CDR3: CASSANKRTQYF

V: TRBV6-6
D: TRBD1
size: .
J: TRBJ1-1
DNA: TGTGCCGGGGGACAGGGGGCGGGGACTGAAGCTTTCTTT
CDR3: CAGGQGAGTEAFF

V: TRBV4-1
D: TRBD1
size: .
J: TRBJ1-3
DNA: TGCGCCAGCAGCCTCGGGACAGGGTCTGGAAACACCATATATTTT
CDR3: CASSLGTGSGNTIYF

V: TRBV7-8
D: TRBD1
size: .
J: TRBJ2-2
DNA: TGTGCCAGCAGCACACGGACAGGGAACACCGGGGAGCTGTTTTTT
CDR3: CASSTRTGNTGELFF

V: TRBV28
D: .
size: .
J: TRBJ2-2
DNA: TGTGCCAGCAGTTTATGGGGGGGTAACACCGGGGAGCTGTTTTTT
CDR3: CASSLWGGNTGELFF

V: TRBV7-2
D: .
size: .
J: TRBJ2-7
DNA: TGTGCCAGCAGCCACCTCAGTTGGGGCGAGCAGTACTTC
CDR3: CASSHLSWGEQYF

V: TRBV7-6
D: .
size: .
J: TRBJ2-1
DNA: TGTGCCAGCAGCTCCGGTCGTGGAATTGAGCAGTTCTTC
CDR3: CASSSGRGIEQFF

V: TRBV19
D: TRBD2
size: .
J: TRBJ2-7
DNA: TGTGCCAGTAGTAACCTAGCGGGATTCTACGAGCAGTACTTC
CDR3: CASSNLAGFYEQYF

V: TRBV6-5
D: TRBD2
size: .
J: TRBJ2-1
DNA: TGTGCCAGCAGCCCAACTAGCGGGAGTGTGAATGAGCAGTTCTTC
CDR3: CASSPTSGSVNEQFF

V: TRBV11-2
D: TRBD1
size: .
J: TRBJ2-1
DNA: TGTGCCCCCAAGGGGGACAGCCCAATTTCCTACAATGAGCAGTTCTTC
CDR3: CAPKGDSPISYNEQFF

V: TRBV27
D: .
size: .
J: TRBJ2-1
DNA: TGTGCCAGCAGTTTAAGCAGGGTCACCTACAATGAGCAGTTCTTC
CDR3: CASSLSRVTYNEQFF

V: TRBV5-1
D: TRBD1
size: .
J: TRBJ2-3
DNA: TGCGCCAGCAGCTTGAGGACAGGGGGCACAGATACGCAGTATTTT
CDR3: CASSLRTGGTDTQYF

V: TRBV11-2
D: TRBD1
size: .
J: TRBJ2-7
DNA: TGTGCCAGCAGCTTAGCAGGGACAGGGAGCTCCTACGAGCAGTACTTC
CDR3: CASSLAGTGSSYEQYF

V: TRBV11-2
D: TRBD2
size: .
J: TRBJ2-1
DNA: TGTGCCAGCAGCTTAGAGGTAGCGGGAGACTCACCCCCTATCTTC
CDR3: CASSLEVAGDSPPIF

V: TRBV6-6
D: .
size: .
J: TRBJ1-1
DNA: TGTGCCAGCAGTACCGGGATTGGGGACACTGAAGCTTTCTTT
CDR3: CASSTGIGDTEAFF

V: TRBV11-2
D: .
size: .
J: TRBJ2-1
DNA: TGTGCCAGCACACCGGGGCCCTCCTACAATGAGCAGTTCTTC
CDR3: CASTPGPSYNEQFF

V: TRBV27
D: .
size: few
J: TRBJ2-2
DNA: TGTGCCAGCAGTCTGAACACCGGGGAGCTGTTTTTT
CDR3: CASSLNTGELFF

V: TRBV10-2
D: TRBD1
size: .
J: TRBJ2-2
DNA: TGCGCCAGCAGGGAAACAGGGGTAATTAGCACCGGGGAGCTGTTTTTT
CDR3: CASRETGVISTGELFF

V: TRBV5-4
D: TRBD2
size: .
J: TRBJ2-5
DNA: TGTGCCAGCAGCTTGGAGCGGGAGCAGTACTTC
CDR3: CASSLEREQYF

V: TRBV5-8
D: .
size: .
J: TRBJ1-2
DNA: TGTGCCAGCAACCCGACGGGGGAGCAAAGTAACTATGGCTACACCTTC
CDR3: CASNPTGEQSNYGYTF

V: TRBV10-3
D: .
size: .
J: TRBJ2-2
DNA: TGTGCCATCCAAGGGATTAACACCGGGGAGCTGTTTTTT
CDR3: CAIQGINTGELFF

V: TRBV4-1
D: .
size: .
J: TRBJ2-7
DNA: TGCGCCAGCAGCCAGACGGGCGGGTACGAGCAGTACTTC
CDR3: CASSQTGGYEQYF

V: TRBV9
D: TRBD2
size: .
J: TRBJ2-3
DNA: TGTGCCAGCAGCGGGCGGACTAGCGGTTCCCTGTCCACAGATACGCAGTATTTT
CDR3: CASSGRTSGSLSTDTQYF

V: TRBV28
D: .
size: once
J: TRBJ2-5
DNA: TGTGCCAGCAGCCGGACAGCGTACCAAGAGACCCAGTACTTC
CDR3: CASSRTAYQETQYF

V: TRBV27
D: .
size: .
J: TRBJ2-7
DNA: TGTGCCAGCAGTTTAAATGCAAACACCTACGAGCAGTACTTC
CDR3: CASSLNANTYEQYF

V: TRBV27
D: .
size: .
J: TRBJ2-7
DNA: TGTGCCAGCAGTTTGGTGGGTGGCTACGAGCAGTACTTC
CDR3: CASSLVGGYEQYF

V: TRBV20-1
D: .
size: .
J: TRBJ2-7
DNA: TGCAGTGCTATGGTGGTAAACGAGCAGTACTTC
CDR3: CSAMVVNEQYF

V: TRBV27
D: TRBD1
size: .
J: TRBJ2-2
DNA: TGTGCCAGCAGTTTCCTTTTTACAGGGGCCCTCACCGGGGAGCTGTTTTTT
CDR3: CASSFLFTGALTGELFF

V: TRBV5-1
D: TRBD2
size: .
J: TRBJ2-1
DNA: TGCGCCAGCAGCTCCGGGACTAGCGATGAGCAGTTCTTC
CDR3: CASSSGTSDEQFF

V: TRBV11-2
D: .
size: .
J: TRBJ2-7
DNA: TGTGCCAGCAGCCTGGGACCTAACTACGAGCAGTACTTC
CDR3: CASSLGPNYEQYF

V: TRBV27
D: .
size: .
J: TRBJ2-1
DNA: TGTGCCAGCAGTTTTGGCGGTAGCAATAACAATGAGCAGTTCTTC
CDR3: CASSFGGSNNNEQFF

V: TRBV5-6
D: TRBD1
size: once
J: TRBJ2-7
DNA: TGTGCCAGCAGGACCAGGGGGTCATACGAGCAGTACTTC
CDR3: CASRTRGSYEQYF

V: TRBV19
D: TRBD2
size: .
J: TRBJ2-7
DNA: TGTGCCAGTAGTCCGGGACTAGCGGGAGAGTGGTCCTACGAGCAGTACTTC
CDR3: CASSPGLAGEWSYEQYF

V: TRBV7-2
D: .
size: .
J: TRBJ2-2
DNA: TGTGCCAGCAGCACGCACAGCTTTTTGAACACCGGGGAGCTGTTTTTT
CDR3: CASSTHSFLNTGELFF

V: TRBV7-9
D: .
size: .
J: TRBJ2-7
DNA: TGTGCCAGCAGCCCTCGCGACAAACAATACGAGCAGTACTTC
CDR3: CASSPRDKQYEQYF

V: TRBV7-9
D: .
size: .
J: TRBJ2-7
DNA: TGTGCCAGCAGCTGGGCGGGACGGTTCTACGAGCAGTACTTC
CDR3: CASSWAGRFYEQYF

V: TRBV19
D: .
size: .
J: TRBJ1-3
DNA: TGTGCCTCCCAGTACGGGTCCTCTGGAAACACCATATATTTT
CDR3: CASQYGSSGNTIYF

V: TRBV6-5
D: .
size: .
J: TRBJ1-1
DNA: TGTGCCAGCAGAGACGGATTTATGAACACTGAAGCTTTCTTT
CDR3: CASRDGFMNTEAFF

V: TRBV7-9
D: .
size: .
J: TRBJ2-1
DNA: TGTGCCAGCAGCCCGGGGCCCTACAATGAGCAGTTCTTC
CDR3: CASSPGPYNEQFF

V: TRBV10-1
D: .
size: .
J: TRBJ2-1
DNA: TGCGCCAGCAGTGAGTCTGTCACTAGCCCCAGATACAATGAGCAGTTCTTC
CDR3: CASSESVTSPRYNEQFF

V: TRBV7-8
D: TRBD2
size: .
J: TRBJ2-7
DNA: TGTGCCAGCAGCGGAGAGGCTAGCGGGAGGGTATACGAGCAGTACTTC
CDR3: CASSGEASGRVYEQYF

V: TRBV7-9
D: .
size: .
J: TRBJ2-3
DNA: TGTGCCAGCAGCCCCCAACGGGCGGCAGATACGCAGTATTTT
CDR3: CASSPQRAADTQYF

V: TRBV4-1
D: .
size: .
J: TRBJ2-2
DNA: TGCGCCAGCAGCCAAGTTCCGAACACCGGGGAGCTGTTTTTT
CDR3: CASSQVPNTGELFF

V: TRBV25-1
D: .
size: once
J: TRBJ2-2
DNA: TGTGCCAGCAGTGCGGCCGGGGAGCTGTTTTTT
CDR3: CASSAAGELFF

V: TRBV7-9
D: TRBD1
size: .
J: TRBJ2-5
DNA: TGTGCCAGCAGCTTATGGGACAGGGGGATGGAGACCCAGTACTTC
CDR3: CASSLWDRGMETQYF

V: TRBV7-9
D: .
size: .
J: TRBJ1-2
DNA: TGTGCCAGCAGCTTAGACAGGGAGTTTATATACTATGGCTACACCTTC
CDR3: CASSLDREFIYYGYTF

V: TRBV7-8
D: .
size: .
J: TRBJ1-2
DNA: TGTGCCAGCAGCCCCCGGACCGACGACGGTGGCTACACCTTC
CDR3: CASSPRTDDGGYTF